The following is a T cell receptor beta chain sequence with its context. What it recognizes is unknown. The data were produced by immunoSEQ multiplex PCR, yet TCRdb's version contains in-frame clones alone and is incomplete. The table includes around 130,000 clones, roughly 86% detected once. This record comes from a study of cytomegalovirus exposure and HLA in healthy donors. Regarding the study as a whole: More than 150 TCR beta chains were listed as cytomegalovirus-associated. Most sequenced TCRs were rare (though some public TCRs occurred in many donors).

Separate from the approximately 600-subject first cohort was the approximately 130-subject validation cohort, to which the donors belonged. The CDR3 has 15 amino acids. The V gene end was trimmed by 5 bases and the J gene end by 6 bases; junction bases not matched to a gene: 10. Germline V gene sequence: CDR1 SGHRS, CDR2 YFSETQ. The specimen was PBMCs. This sequence originates from a man aged 25 to 40 in good health and CMV-seronegative. The V call is TRBV5-1, the J call TRBJ2-3, with 9 bases fitting TRBD2. The chain's CDR3 is CASRRGGGGADTQYF. As DNA, the CDR3 is TGCGCCAGCAGACGTGGAGGCGGGGGGGCCGATACGCAGTATTTT.